This T cell receptor beta chain was retrieved from a study of blood T cell repertoires in COVID-19. The CDR3 totals 20 residues. J gave up 4 bases and V 1 base, and 22 bases lay outside the gene matches. Germline-derived CDR1 and CDR2 are GTSNPN and SVGIG (reference sequence). The data were produced by immunoSEQ multiplex PCR, yet TCRdb's version contains in-frame clones alone and is incomplete. The table shows roughly 190,000 clones, with about three quarters occurring only once. The V gene is TRBV30, the J gene TRBJ1-2; 9 bases are shared with TRBD1. This receptor was taken from a woman in her forties or fifties with active or convalescent COVID-19. Material: peripheral blood. CDR3 sequence: CAWSGARMGTGFRQGYGYTF. In DNA form, the CDR3 reads TGTGCCTGGAGTGGGGCACGGATGGGGACAGGGTTTCGCCAGGGCTATGGCTACACCTTC.